Below are 26 T cell receptor beta chains sequenced from a single sample in a study of shared clonotypes between healthy human individuals. TCRdb's table, derived via immunoSEQ multiplex PCR, lists solely in-frame clones and lacks some. Seen here are approximately 2,200,000 clones, roughly 91% observed once, and the top ten hold 1.7%. Positively selected for CCR7, the CD45RO-negative cells used as naive CD8 cells excluded terminally differentiated effector memory CD45RA+ cells. The sample was naive CD8+ T cells from PBMCs. These receptors were obtained from a man aged 18 to 29 in good health. Some clones in this sample may be carry-over from other donors' samples.

Worth noting for this clone: A much larger clone differs by one base, so this may be a read error. This sample includes further DNA sequences coding for the same CDR3. This chain joins TRBV7-9 and TRBJ2-7; D gene ambiguous. This CDR3 has 11 residues. Trimming left V 5 bases short and J 1 base short, with 3 bases between. Germline CDR1 reads SEHNR; CDR2 reads FQNEAQ (reference sequence). As DNA, the CDR3 is TGTGCCAGCAGCGTATCCTACGAGCAGTACTTC. Its translation: CASSVSYEQYF. Looking up the rest from reference TRBV7-9 and TRBJ2-7 gives the full variable domain: DTGVSQNPRHKITKRGQNVTFRCDPISEHNRLYWYRQTLGQGPEFLTYFQNEAQLEKSRLLSDRFSAERPKGSFSTLEIQRTEQGDSAMYLCASSVSYEQYFGPGTRLTVT.

The chain recombines TRBV27 with TRBJ2-7; TRBD1 is a possible D gene (5 bases). This CDR3 has 13 residues. The V end lost 6 bases, the J end lost 3 bases, and 12 bases lay between the germline ends. Germline assignment: CDR1 MNHEY and CDR2 SMNVEV (reference sequence). CDR3 protein: CASSPQGVYEQYF. CDR3 DNA: TGTGCCAGCAGCCCCCAAGGGGTCTACGAGCAGTACTTC.

This clone appeared once. The V and J genes are TRBV29-1 and TRBJ2-2; D not certain. This CDR3 spans 11 amino acids. V gave up 4 bases and J gave up 3 bases, with 3 bases separating them. Germline CDR1 is SQVTM and CDR2 is ANQGSEA. The chain's CDR3 is CSVVDTGELFF. The CDR3 DNA sequence: TGCAGCGTTGTAGACACCGGGGAGCTGTTTTTT.

This clone was seen more than once but under ten times. The rearrangement uses TRBV4-3 and TRBJ2-2; D gene uncertain. Germline V gene sequence: CDR1 LGHNA, CDR2 YSLEER. V lost 1 base and J lost 1, with 4 bases in between. CDR3 length: 14 residues. The chain's CDR3 is CASSQVGNTGELFF. The CDR3 coding sequence is TGCGCCAGCAGCCAAGTAGGGAACACCGGGGAGCTGTTTTTT.

V usage is TRBV4-1 and J usage is TRBJ1-1; D unresolved. Trimming removed 0 bases from V and 4 bases from J, with 9 bases in between. The CDR3 runs to 14 residues. Germline lookup yields CDR1 MGHRA and CDR2 YSYEKL. The CDR3 nucleotides read TGCGCCAGCAGCCAAGAGCCGGGGAGCACTGAAGCTTTCTTT. Amino acids: CASSQEPGSTEAFF.

V gene TRBV19 combines with J gene TRBJ1-2; D is unclear. Germline V gene lookup returns CDR1 LNHDA and CDR2 SQIVND (reference sequence). Trimming left V 3 bases short and J 8 bases short, with 19 bases between. There are 15 residues in the CDR3. The CDR3 DNA follows: TGTGCCAGTAGTATCGGTTTTACAGAGGTTGGCGGCTACACCTTC. Protein sequence: CASSIGFTEVGGYTF.

The gene calls are TRBV9 and TRBJ1-1; D may be TRBD1 (5 bases). In germline, CDR1 is SGDLS, CDR2 YYNGEE. V lost 4 bases, J lost 4 bases, and 17 bases lay in between. The length of the CDR3 is 15 residues. CDR3 sequence (DNA): TGTGCCAGCAGCCCCTGGACCGCGGGGCCCACTGAAGCTTTCTTT. This encodes CASSPWTAGPTEAFF.

The J gene is TRBJ2-3, the V gene TRBV27; the D gene is possibly TRBD2 (5 bases). Germline assignment: CDR1 MNHEY and CDR2 SMNVEV (reference sequence). The V gene lost 7 bases and the J gene lost 2 bases, with 19 bases spanning the gap. The CDR3 is made up of 16 amino acids. CDR3 DNA: TGTGCCAGCACCCCTATCGGTCGAGGGCTCACAGATACGCAGTATTTT. This gives the protein CASTPIGRGLTDTQYF.

As DNA, the CDR3 is TGTGCCAGCAGCTTAGGCGGGGGACTAGTCGAGCAGTACTTC. Amino acid sequence: CASSLGGGLVEQYF. This chain joins TRBV13 and TRBJ2-7, with 8 bases identical to TRBD2. The trim removed 0 bases at V and 6 bases at J, leaving 4 bases unmatched. Germline values: CDR1 PRHDT, CDR2 FYEKMQ (reference sequence). The CDR3 is 14 amino acids.

This chain links TRBV27 with TRBJ2-5; D perhaps matches TRBD2 (6 bases). V was cut by 6 bases and J by 2 bases, with 28 bases left in between. The CDR3 consists of 19 residues. Germline CDR1 is MNHEY and CDR2 is SMNVEV (reference sequence). The CDR3 DNA sequence: TGTGCCAGCAGACAAGCGGGCGCTGGGGGACTCGGAAATCAAGAGACCCAGTACTTC. Residues: CASRQAGAGGLGNQETQYF.

In regard to this clone: This specimen includes other DNA sequences encoding the same CDR3. The rearrangement links TRBV5-6 to TRBJ1-5; D is unresolved. CDR1 is SGHDT and CDR2 is YYEEEE in the germline V gene. V lost 0 bases and J lost 0, with 4 bases in between. The length of the CDR3 is 14 residues. The CDR3 is CASSLGHSNQPQHF. CDR3 coding DNA: TGTGCCAGCAGCTTGGGCCATAGCAATCAGCCCCAGCATTTT.

V and J are TRBV9 and TRBJ2-7; 8 bases line up with TRBD1. With V trimmed by 3 bases and J by 3 bases, 8 bases remained unmatched. The CDR3 is 15 amino acids. Germline V gene data show CDR1 as SGDLS and CDR2 as YYNGEE. The CDR3 DNA reads TGTGCCAGCAGCGCCCCAGGGGGCGCGGGCTACGAGCAGTACTTC. This gives the protein CASSAPGGAGYEQYF.

This clone was recorded only once. The V call is TRBV9, the J call TRBJ2-1; 9 positions match TRBD2. The CDR3 runs 14 residues. Germline CDR1 and CDR2: SGDLS and YYNGEE. V was pared by 4 bases and J by 5 bases, with 4 bases of the junction left unmatched. In nucleotides, the CDR3 is TGTGCCAGCAGCCCGACTAGCGGTGACAATGAGCAGTTCTTC. Residues: CASSPTSGDNEQFF.

This clone was found once. V and J are TRBV21-1 and TRBJ1-5. TRBV21-1 is a documented pseudogene. The CDR3 covers 19 residues. As DNA, the CDR3 is TGTGCCAGCAGCAAAGTGGTCGGGCACCCACTGTGTAGCAATCAGCCCCAGCATTTT. Translation: CASSKVVGHPLCSNQPQHF.

The V gene is TRBV27, the J gene TRBJ2-5; 13 nucleotides agree with TRBD2. Unmatched junction bases numbered 4, after V lost 2 bases and J lost 1 base. CDR3 length: 17 residues. From germline, CDR1 is MNHEY and CDR2 SMNVEV (reference sequence). CDR3 sequence: CASSLRGLAGFQETQYF. Written as DNA, the CDR3 is TGTGCCAGCAGTTTAAGGGGACTAGCGGGGTTCCAAGAGACCCAGTACTTC.

V gene TRBV7-8 combines with J gene TRBJ2-7; 7 nucleotides match TRBD1. V trimming: 1 base; J trimming: 5 bases; junction bases outside the gene matches: 8. From germline, CDR1 is SGHVS and CDR2 FQNEAQ. This CDR3 is 15 amino acids long. The CDR3 nucleotides read TGTGCCAGCAGCTTAGTGACAGGGAGTCCCAACGAGCAGTACTTC. This gives the protein CASSLVTGSPNEQYF.

The V and J genes are TRBV11-2 and TRBJ2-1; 8 nucleotides match TRBD2. The CDR3 is 15 amino acids. V lost 1 base and J lost 5; bases outside the gene matches: 4. Germline assignment: CDR1 SGHAT and CDR2 FQNNGV. CDR3: CASSLGGRPHNEQFF. The CDR3 DNA is TGTGCCAGCAGCTTAGGCGGGAGGCCCCACAATGAGCAGTTCTTC.

In regard to this clone: The same CDR3 can be traced to other DNA sequences in this sample. The V call is TRBV19, the J call TRBJ1-5, with D hard to call. V was clipped by 7 bases and J by 1 base, with 5 bases between them. CDR1 and CDR2 (germline): LNHDA, SQIVND (reference sequence). The CDR3 is 12 residues long. As DNA, the CDR3 is TGTGCCAGTATCGGGAGCAATCAGCCCCAGCATTTT. Protein product: CASIGSNQPQHF.

J is TRBJ2-2 and V is TRBV11-2; 9 bases agree with TRBD2. The trim removed 8 bases at V and 6 bases at J, leaving 7 bases unmatched. CDR1 is SGHAT, CDR2 FQNNGV, per germline. There are 14 residues in the CDR3. The CDR3 region is CASLRTSAAGELFF. CDR3 DNA sequence: TGTGCCAGCTTACGGACTAGCGCGGCCGGGGAGCTGTTTTTT. Looking up the rest from reference TRBV11-2 and TRBJ2-2 gives the full variable domain: EAGVAQSPRYKIIEKRQSVAFWCNPISGHATLYWYQQILGQGPKLLIQFQNNGVVDDSQLPKDRFSAERLKGVDSTLKIQPAKLEDSAVYLCASLRTSAAGELFFGEGSRLTVL.

The genes are TRBV28 and TRBJ2-5, with 8 nucleotides matching TRBD2. V dropped 7 bases and J dropped 1; count of bases not matched to a gene: 8. The CDR3 loop spans 15 amino acids. Germline-derived CDR1 and CDR2 are MDHEN and SYDVKM. CDR3 nucleotides: TGTGCCAGCACCCCGCGGGAGGTGGTCCAAGAGACCCAGTACTTC. Amino acid sequence: CASTPREVVQETQYF.

This chain joins TRBV28 and TRBJ1-5, with D possibly being TRBD1 (5 bases). The CDR3 is made up of 16 amino acids. The ends were cut back, 4 bases at V and 7 bases at J, with 20 bases in the middle. Germline V lookup: CDR1 MDHEN, CDR2 SYDVKM. Written as DNA, the CDR3 is TGTGCCAGCAGTTCCCCCCCGGGGCTAGGAGGACAGCCCCAGCATTTT. Amino acids: CASSSPPGLGGQPQHF.

The J gene is TRBJ2-1, the V gene TRBV4-3, with TRBD2 matching over 9 bases. The CDR3 is made up of 15 amino acids. CDR1 and CDR2 from the germline V gene are LGHNA and YSLEER. The V and J ends lost 4 bases and 2 bases, in that order; junction bases with no gene match: 3. In DNA, the CDR3 is TGCGCCAGCAGCCCGTTAGCGGGGGCCTACAATGAGCAGTTCTTC. Protein product: CASSPLAGAYNEQFF.

The chain joins TRBV28 to TRBJ1-1; D not certain. Germline V CDR1 and CDR2: MDHEN, SYDVKM. This CDR3 is 14 amino acids long. V lost 4 bases and J 3 bases, leaving 12 bases between the germline ends. The CDR3 bases are TGTGCCAGCAGTTACTCAGGCCCTCACACTGAAGCTTTCTTT. It specifies CASSYSGPHTEAFF.

CDR3 loop: CASSIDTGKLTDTQYF. For the CDR3, the DNA is TGTGCCAGTAGTATAGATACAGGCAAACTCACAGATACGCAGTATTTT. The rearrangement links TRBV19 to TRBJ2-3, with a tentative D call TRBD1 (5 bases). This CDR3 has 16 residues. Germline CDR1 and CDR2: LNHDA and SQIVND (reference sequence). The ends were cut back, 0 bases at V and 2 bases at J, with 12 bases in the middle.

The chain has TRBV19 and TRBJ2-7, with 8 bases fitting TRBD1. From germline, CDR1 is LNHDA and CDR2 SQIVND (reference sequence). Unmatched junction bases numbered 3, after V lost 8 bases and J lost 0 bases. The CDR3 extends over 13 amino acids. For the CDR3, the DNA is TGTGCCAGTGGACAGGGTGACTCCTACGAGCAGTACTTC. It specifies CASGQGDSYEQYF.

The chain joins TRBV5-8 to TRBJ2-7; weak D call: TRBD1 (6 bases). CDR3 size: 13 residues. Trimming shortened V by 3 bases and J by 3 bases, and 10 bases separated the two germline ends. Germline assignment: CDR1 SGHTS and CDR2 YDEGEE. The CDR3 loop is CASSYRAYYEQYF. The CDR3 nucleotides are TGTGCCAGCAGCTACAGGGCCTACTACGAGCAGTACTTC.